Sequencing of this T cell receptor (beta chain) was carried out in a study of identical twins. Study results and limitations: Because invariant MAIT and iNKT cells could be present, zero-insertion analyses could be partly confounded. Out-of-frame TCR alpha sharing observed in monozygotic twins exceeded model estimates.

CDR3 size: 14 residues. Germline CDR1 reads SGDLS; CDR2 reads YYNGEE. V dropped 4 bases and J dropped 0 bases, with 8 bases sitting between them. This clonotype turned up a few times. Its target is unknown. A universal primer site was incorporated via template switching, and the cDNA contained unique molecular identifiers. MiXCR was run by TCRdb on the 5' RACE reads, yielding one entry per CDR3 protein. This sample yields 300,000 to 350,000 distinct CDR3 sequences, of which 10% to 15% are seen a single time; 6% to 9% belongs to the top ten. This sample was shared with a second study, whose subject was yellow fever vaccine responses in identical twins.

The sequence was collected from a woman aged 18-30 years in good health. V is TRBV9 and J is TRBJ1-3; TRBD1 might be the D (6 bases). The sequenced sample consisted of CD8+ T cells sorted from blood. The DNA of the CDR3 is TGTGCCAGCAGCACAGGGAGCTCTGGAAACACCATATATTTT. Translation gives CASSTGSSGNTIYF.